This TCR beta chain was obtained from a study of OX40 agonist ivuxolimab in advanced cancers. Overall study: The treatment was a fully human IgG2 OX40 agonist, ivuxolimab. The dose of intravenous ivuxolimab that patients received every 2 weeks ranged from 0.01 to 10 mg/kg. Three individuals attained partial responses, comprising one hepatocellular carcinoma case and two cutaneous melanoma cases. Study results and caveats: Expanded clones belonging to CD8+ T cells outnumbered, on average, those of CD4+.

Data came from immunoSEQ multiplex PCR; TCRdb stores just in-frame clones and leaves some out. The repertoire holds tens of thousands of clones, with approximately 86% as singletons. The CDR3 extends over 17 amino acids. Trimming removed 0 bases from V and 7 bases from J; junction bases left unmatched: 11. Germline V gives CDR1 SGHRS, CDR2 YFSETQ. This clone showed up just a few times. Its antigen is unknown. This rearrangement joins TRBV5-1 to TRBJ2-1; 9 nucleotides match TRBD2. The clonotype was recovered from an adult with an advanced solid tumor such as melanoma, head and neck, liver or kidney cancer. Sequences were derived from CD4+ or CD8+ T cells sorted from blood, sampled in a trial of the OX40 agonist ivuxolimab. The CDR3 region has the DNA TGCGCCAGCAGCTTGGTTTTGCGGGAGGGTGTTAGGAATGAGCAGTTCTTC. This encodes CASSLVLREGVRNEQFF.